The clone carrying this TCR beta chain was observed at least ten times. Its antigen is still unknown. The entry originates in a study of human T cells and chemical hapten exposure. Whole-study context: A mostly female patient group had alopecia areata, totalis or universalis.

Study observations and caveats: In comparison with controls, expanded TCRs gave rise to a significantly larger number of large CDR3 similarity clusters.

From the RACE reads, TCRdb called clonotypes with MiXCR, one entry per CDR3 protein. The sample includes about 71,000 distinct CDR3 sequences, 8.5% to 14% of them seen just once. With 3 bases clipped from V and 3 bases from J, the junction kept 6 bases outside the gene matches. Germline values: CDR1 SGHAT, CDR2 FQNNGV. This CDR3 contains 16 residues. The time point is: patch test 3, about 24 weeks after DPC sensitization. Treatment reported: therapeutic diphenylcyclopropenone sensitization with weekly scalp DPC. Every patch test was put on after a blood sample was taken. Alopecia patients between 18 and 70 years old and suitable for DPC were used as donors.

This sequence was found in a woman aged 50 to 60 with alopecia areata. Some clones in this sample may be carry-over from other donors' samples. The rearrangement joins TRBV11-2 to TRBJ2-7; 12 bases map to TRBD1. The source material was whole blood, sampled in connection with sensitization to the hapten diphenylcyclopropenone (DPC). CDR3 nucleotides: TGTGCCAGCAGCTTTCGAGGGACAGGGGGCTTCTACGAGCAGTACTTC. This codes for CASSFRGTGGFYEQYF.